Each of the 21 T cell receptor beta chains below was sequenced from the same sample in a study of cytomegalovirus exposure and HLA in healthy donors. Both 60 Vbeta primers and 13 Jbeta primers went into the PCR. Profiling relied on immunoSEQ multiplex PCR, and the TCRdb table lists in-frame clones only, not all of them. The sample has roughly 150,000 clones; under 90% are singletons. Specimen: PBMCs. All receptors derive from a male donor in good health and CMV-seronegative.

V is TRBV11-2 and J is TRBJ2-5; 11 nucleotides match TRBD1. The J call is in doubt because the DNA end fits TRBJ2-7 better. CDR3 size: 17 residues. The germline gives CDR1 SGHAT, CDR2 FQNNGV. The CDR3 nucleotides read TGTGCCAGCAGCTTAGATCCGGGGACAGGGGGTGCCCTCGAGCAGTACTTC. Amino acids: CASSLDPGTGGALEQYF.

The chain combines TRBV5-6 with TRBJ1-1; a possible D gene is TRBD1 (5 bases). Per the germline V gene, CDR1 is SGHDT and CDR2 is YYEEEE. There are 15 residues in the CDR3. V was pared by 6 bases and J by 5 bases, with 20 bases between. The CDR3 spells CASITWGGYETEAFF. Written as DNA, the CDR3 is TGTGCCAGCATCACCTGGGGGGGATACGAAACTGAAGCTTTCTTT.

A single count supports this clone. The chain carries TRBV29-1 and TRBJ1-2; D possibly corresponds to TRBD1 (5 bases). The CDR3 covers 14 residues. Trimming took off 7 bases at V and 2 bases at J, with 17 bases between the two ends. CDR1 is SQVTM, CDR2 ANQGSEA, per germline. CDR3 sequence reads: CSASVGRQNYGYTF. The CDR3 region has the DNA TGCAGCGCCTCAGTCGGGAGACAGAACTATGGCTACACCTTC.

The chain links TRBV7-3 to TRBJ2-7, with 14 bases that match TRBD2. Trimming cost V 5 bases and J 6 bases; bases outside gene matches: 6. CDR1 is SGHTA, CDR2 FQGTGA, per germline. The CDR3 is 15 residues long. This CDR3 reads CASSPGLAGVFEQYF. The CDR3 DNA is TGTGCCAGCAGCCCGGGACTAGCGGGAGTATTCGAGCAGTACTTC.

For the CDR3, the DNA is TGTGCCAGTAGTATAGATGATGGGCAGTCCTACGAGCAGTACTTC. It codes for CASSIDDGQSYEQYF. The gene calls are TRBV19 and TRBJ2-7; D unclear. Germline V CDR1 and CDR2: LNHDA, SQIVND (reference sequence). The CDR3 runs to 15 residues. V was shortened by 0 bases and J by 1 base, with 10 bases between the two germline ends.

This chain links TRBV5-1 with TRBJ2-5; weak D call: TRBD2 (6 bases). The V gene's germline CDR1 is SGHRS and CDR2 YFSETQ. V was pared by 4 bases and J by 3 bases, with 16 bases between. This CDR3 region has 15 residues. The CDR3 DNA sequence: TGCGCCAGCAGCCCCGAGGAGGGGCGGGAAGAGACCCAGTACTTC. Translation gives CASSPEEGREETQYF.

V gene TRBV7-3 combines with J gene TRBJ1-2; 10 bases map to TRBD1. The length of the CDR3 is 16 residues. In germline, CDR1 is SGHTA, CDR2 FQGTGA. Trimming at V came to 5 bases and at J to 6 bases, leaving 12 bases not matched to a gene. Written as DNA, the CDR3 is TGTGCCAGCAGCCCGTCCCACCTGGGGACAGGGGATGGCTACACCTTC. This codes for CASSPSHLGTGDGYTF.

CDR3 coding DNA: TGTGCCAGCAGTCCCGTGGCGGATACCAGTCAGTTCTTC. Its translation: CASSPVADTSQFF. The chain couples TRBV2 to TRBJ2-1; D is unclear. Looked up from germline, CDR1 is SNHLY and CDR2 is FYNNEI. The CDR3 runs 13 residues. Trimming left V 5 bases short and J 13 bases short, with 18 bases between.

This chain joins TRBV6-5 and TRBJ2-2; TRBD1 might be the D (6 bases). This CDR3 region has 15 residues. The ends were cut back, 4 bases at V and 6 bases at J, with 15 bases in the middle. Per the germline V gene, CDR1 is MNHEY and CDR2 is SVGAGI. CDR3: CASSFYQGSAGELFF. The CDR3 DNA is TGTGCCAGCAGTTTCTATCAGGGGTCCGCCGGGGAGCTGTTTTTT.

About this clone itself: A read error may account for a junction end that differs from germline. The chain carries TRBV19 and TRBJ2-7; 8 nucleotides agree with TRBD2. From germline, CDR1 is LNHDA and CDR2 SQIVND (reference sequence). The CDR3 consists of 14 residues. The CDR3 sequence: CASSISGRAYEQYF. The CDR3 DNA reads as TGTGCCAGTAGTATCTCCGGGAGGGCCTATGAGCAGTACTTC. Combining the CDR3 with reference TRBV19 and TRBJ2-7 gives the whole variable domain DGGITQSPKYLFRKEGQNVTLSCEQNLNHDAMYWYRQDPGQGLRLIYYSQIVNDFQKGDIAEGYSVSREKKESFPLTVTSAQKNPTAFYLCASSISGRAYEQYFGPGTRLTVT.

The chain uses TRBV13 and TRBJ2-5, with 8 nucleotides matching TRBD2. The CDR3 is 16 amino acids. The germline V gene encodes CDR1 PRHDT and CDR2 FYEKMQ (reference sequence). V lost 1 base, J lost 5 bases, and 9 bases stayed unmatched. CDR3 in DNA: TGTGCCAGCAGCTTAGCGGGACTAGGTGGTGTCGAGACCCAGTACTTC. This gives the protein CASSLAGLGGVETQYF. Full variable domain (rest looked up from reference TRBV13 and TRBJ2-5): AAGVIQSPRHLIKEKRETATLKCYPIPRHDTVYWYQQGPGQDPQFLISFYEKMQSDKGSIPDRFSAQQFSDYHSELNMSSLELGDSALYFCASSLAGLGGVETQYFGPGTRLLVL.

The chain couples TRBV7-2 to TRBJ2-1, with 7 bases identical to TRBD1. CDR3 length: 12 amino acids. Germline assignment: CDR1 SGHTA and CDR2 FQGNSA. V was pared by 5 bases and J by 8 bases, with 3 bases of the junction left unmatched. Here the CDR3 reads CASSNRGHEQFF. Written as DNA, the CDR3 is TGTGCCAGCAGCAACAGGGGCCATGAGCAGTTCTTC.

The rearrangement joins TRBV4-3 to TRBJ1-1; D remains unclear. The V and J ends lost 1 base and 3 bases respectively, with 15 bases between them. The CDR3 contains 16 residues. Germline V CDR1 and CDR2: LGHNA, YSLEER. CDR3 protein: CASSQATPPSDTEAFF. DNA of the CDR3: TGCGCCAGCAGCCAAGCCACCCCCCCCTCGGACACTGAAGCTTTCTTT.

The rearrangement links TRBV9 to TRBJ1-1; 7 bases line up with TRBD1. CDR1 is SGDLS, CDR2 YYNGEE, per germline. The CDR3 covers 15 residues. The J segment lost 3 bases and the V segment lost 0 bases, leaving 5 bases of the junction unmatched. CDR3 sequence (DNA): TGTGCCAGCAGCGTAGGCAGGGGGTGGGACACTGAAGCTTTCTTT. This encodes CASSVGRGWDTEAFF.

The CDR3, as DNA: TGTGCCAGCAGCGACCGGGGGGGCGAGCAGTACTTC. It encodes CASSDRGGEQYF. The rearrangement links TRBV5-6 to TRBJ2-7, with 8 bases aligning to TRBD2. V lost 4 bases to trimming and J lost 6 bases; unmatched junction nucleotides: 3. The CDR3 runs to 12 residues. CDR1 is SGHDT, CDR2 YYEEEE, per germline.

The chain is built from TRBV4-3 and TRBJ2-7; 10 bases align to TRBD2. Germline V gene lookup returns CDR1 LGHNA and CDR2 YSLEER. This CDR3 spans 15 amino acids. Trimming took 2 bases from V and 2 from J; bases not matched to a gene: 3. CDR3 nucleotide sequence: TGCGCCAGCAGCCAATTACTAGCGGGGACCTACGAGCAGTACTTC. It encodes CASSQLLAGTYEQYF.

The rearrangement joins TRBV9 to TRBJ2-1, with a possible D match to TRBD2 (5 bases). This CDR3 is built from 16 residues. Trimming pared 0 bases from V and 5 bases from J, leaving 15 bases between. Germline V gene data show CDR1 as SGDLS and CDR2 as YYNGEE. For the CDR3, the DNA is TGTGCCAGCAGCGTAGAGGGCGGAGGCCTCAACAATGAGCAGTTCTTC. Its protein product is CASSVEGGGLNNEQFF.

The V and J genes are TRBV6-1 and TRBJ1-5; D call uncertain. The V gene lost 1 base and the J gene lost 6 bases, with 13 bases spanning the gap. In germline, CDR1 is MNHNS, CDR2 SASEGT. The CDR3 sequence is 15 residues long. The CDR3 DNA is TGTGCCAGCAGTGAAGTGGGAGAGGGTAGTCAGCCCCAGCATTTT. This encodes CASSEVGEGSQPQHF.

This chain connects TRBV9 to TRBJ2-3; 9 positions agree with TRBD1. Trimming cost V 2 bases and J 3 bases; bases outside gene matches: 1. Germline V gene data show CDR1 as SGDLS and CDR2 as YYNGEE. The CDR3 is made up of 14 amino acids. This CDR3 is CASSVDRGTDTQYF. The CDR3 DNA reads TGTGCCAGCAGCGTGGACAGGGGTACAGATACGCAGTATTTT.

This chain joins TRBV4-1 and TRBJ2-1; TRBD2 is a possible D gene (6 bases). The V gene lost 0 bases and the J gene lost 3 bases, with 12 bases spanning the gap. Germline V gives CDR1 MGHRA, CDR2 YSYEKL. The CDR3 contains 16 residues. CDR3 nucleotides: TGCGCCAGCAGCCAAGATCGGATTAGCGGCTACAATGAGCAGTTCTTC. This translates into CASSQDRISGYNEQFF.

The CDR3 sequence is CAISQWEGGYNEQFF. CDR3 coding DNA: TGTGCCATCAGTCAATGGGAGGGCGGCTACAATGAGCAGTTCTTC. The V gene is TRBV10-3, the J gene TRBJ2-1; TRBD2 agrees at 7 bases. Germline V CDR1 and CDR2: ENHRY, SYGVKD. The CDR3 consists of 15 residues. After removal of 5 bases from V and 3 bases from J, the junction contained 7 bases not matched to a gene.